A selection of T cell receptor beta chains follows, all from one sample in a study of blood T cell repertoires in COVID-19. Profiled with immunoSEQ multiplex PCR; TCRdb holds only in-frame clones, not every one. This table has over 200,000 clones, about 90% appearing once. The sequenced sample was PBMCs or T cells enriched from blood (not recorded which). The source of these receptors is a woman aged 25 to 45 who had been exposed to COVID-19. Both conserved end residues are part of each CDR3. The D gene is left open where the match is weak. Rows may omit the clone size; those that give it use once, few, many or a size class.

>TRBV5-4|NA|TRBD2|TRBJ2-1
TGTGCCAGCAGCTTGTTGCGCGGGAGCCGCGGCAATGAGCAGTTCTTC
CASSLLRGSRGNEQFF
>TRBV4-2|few|TRBD2|TRBJ2-2
TGTGCCAGCAGCCAAGATTTTAGGGGACTAGCGGGAGATGAAGTCGGGGAGCTGTTTTTT
CASSQDFRGLAGDEVGELFF
>TRBV7-2|NA|TRBD2|TRBJ2-7
TGTGCCAGCAGCCTGAGGACTAGCGGGAGGCCGAGGGAGCAGTACTTC
CASSLRTSGRPREQYF
>TRBV4-2|NA|NA|TRBJ2-7
TGTGCCAGCAGCCAAGATCGATTAGGGGGAAGTGGCGAGCAGTACTTC
CASSQDRLGGSGEQYF
>TRBV11-2|NA|NA|TRBJ1-4
TGTGCCAGCAGCTTGTCCGCGGGGCATGAAAAACTGTTTTTT
CASSLSAGHEKLFF
>TRBV28|once|NA|TRBJ1-5
TGTGCCAGCAGACACCCGGGGGATCAGCCCCAGCATTTT
CASRHPGDQPQHF
>TRBV29-1|NA|NA|TRBJ2-7
TGCAGCGCCCTTGGGGGGTACGAGCAGTACTTC
CSALGGYEQYF
>TRBV5-6|NA|TRBD1|TRBJ2-7
TGTGCCAGCAGCCCCGGACAGGGCTTACCCTACGAGCAGTACTTC
CASSPGQGLPYEQYF
>TRBV5-1|NA|TRBD1|TRBJ2-2
TGCGCCAGCAGCACCTGGACAGGACGGAACACCGGGGAGCTGTTTTTT
CASSTWTGRNTGELFF
>TRBV7-7|NA|TRBD2|TRBJ2-1
TGTGCCAGCAGCCCGACTAGCGGGAGGCTTTACAATGAGCAGTTCTTC
CASSPTSGRLYNEQFF
>TRBV5-4|NA|TRBD2|TRBJ2-7
TGTGCCAGCAGCTTGGGGGGACTAGCGGGGTACTACGAGCAGTACTTC
CASSLGGLAGYYEQYF
>TRBV6-6|NA|NA|TRBJ1-1
TGTGCCAGCAGTCTCCGGCGCCCCTTTGAGAGGATGAACACTGAAGCTTTCTTT
CASSLRRPFERMNTEAFF
>TRBV5-1|NA|NA|TRBJ2-5
TGCGCCAGCAGCCCCGGACTACAAGAGACCCAGTACTTC
CASSPGLQETQYF
>TRBV5-1|NA|TRBD1|TRBJ2-7
TGCGCCAGCAGCTTGGAGGGTCAGGGGGCCTACGAGCAGTACTTC
CASSLEGQGAYEQYF
>TRBV11-2|NA|NA|TRBJ2-1
TGTGCCAGCAGCTTATGGCAAGACAATGAGCAGTTCTTC
CASSLWQDNEQFF
>TRBV11-3|NA|TRBD2|TRBJ2-3
TGTGCCAGCAGTTCTGGGACTAGCGGAGGAGATACGCAGTATTTT
CASSSGTSGGDTQYF
>TRBV2|NA|NA|TRBJ2-1
TGTGCCAGCAGTGACCTGGCCATCTCCTACAATGAGCAGTTCTTC
CASSDLAISYNEQFF
>TRBV28|NA|TRBD1|TRBJ1-3
TGTGCCAGCAGTCGCCCCGGACAGGGGGCGCGGGGAAACACCATATATTTT
CASSRPGQGARGNTIYF
>TRBV27|NA|TRBD2|TRBJ2-7
TGTGCCAGCAGTCAAACGGCTAGCGGGAGGGCGGGGCAGTACTTC
CASSQTASGRAGQYF
>TRBV19|once|TRBD1|TRBJ2-7
TGTGCCAGTAGCAACCCCCAGGGGGCGCGGCTCGAGCAGTACTTC
CASSNPQGARLEQYF
>TRBV3-1/TRBV3-2|NA|NA|TRBJ2-1
TGTGCCAGCAGCACAACGACAGAGTATTCCTACAATGAGCAGTTCTTC
CASSTTTEYSYNEQFF
>TRBV5-6|NA|NA|TRBJ1-1
TGTGCCAGCACCTTGACCGGGAACACTGAAGCTTTCTTT
CASTLTGNTEAFF
>TRBV29-1|once|TRBD2|TRBJ2-1
TGCAGCGTTGTGCCTAGCGGGAGTGGGAATCGTAATGAGCAGTTCTTC
CSVVPSGSGNRNEQFF
>TRBV18|NA|TRBD2|TRBJ2-3
TGTGCCAGCTCAGCACTTTTAGCGGGACCCACCCAGGATACGCAGTATTTT
CASSALLAGPTQDTQYF
>TRBV2|NA|TRBD2|TRBJ2-2
TGTGCCAGCCGACTAGCAGCTACCGGGGAGCTGTTTTTT
CASRLAATGELFF
>TRBV28|NA|NA|TRBJ2-5
TGTGCCAGCAGTCCCTTACTAGCCGAGGAGACCCAGTACTTC
CASSPLLAEETQYF
>TRBV11-3|NA|NA|TRBJ2-1
TGTGCCAGCAGCTTAGGGGGAGAGGGCAATGAGCAGTTCTTC
CASSLGGEGNEQFF
>TRBV29-1|NA|NA|TRBJ2-1
TGCAGCGTTGAAAGGAGGGGCTTTTACAATGAGCAGTTCTTC
CSVERRGFYNEQFF
>TRBV5-6|few|TRBD1|TRBJ1-2
TGTGCCAGCAGCTCTTTGACAGGGGGCGACTATGGCTACACCTTC
CASSSLTGGDYGYTF
>TRBV19|NA|TRBD1|TRBJ1-5
TGTGCCAGTAGTATCCACGGACAGGGGGCTCAGCCCCAGCATTTT
CASSIHGQGAQPQHF
>TRBV19|NA|TRBD1|TRBJ1-4
TGTGCCAGTACGACAGGGGTTAATGAAAAACTGTTTTTT
CASTTGVNEKLFF
>TRBV10-3|NA|TRBD2|TRBJ2-7
TGTGCCATCAGTGGGGCGGGAGGACCCCACGAGCAGTACTTC
CAISGAGGPHEQYF
>TRBV19|NA|NA|TRBJ2-2
TGTGCCAGTAGTATCGGACCCTCCGAGGGCACCGGGGAGCTGTTTTTT
CASSIGPSEGTGELFF
>TRBV2|NA|TRBD1|TRBJ2-1
TGTGCCAGCAGTGAAGAGATAACAGGGGATGAGCAGTTCTTC
CASSEEITGDEQFF
>TRBV19|NA|TRBD2|TRBJ2-7
TGTGCCAGTAGTATCGACGGCGGGAGGGTAGGCGAGCAGTACTTC
CASSIDGGRVGEQYF
>TRBV5-1|NA|TRBD2|TRBJ2-5
TGCGCCAGCAGCGGGGGACTAGCGGGAGCTAAGACCCAGTACTTC
CASSGGLAGAKTQYF
>TRBV18|NA|TRBD1|TRBJ2-5
TGTGCCAGCTCACTAACAGGGGGTGAAGAGACCCAGTACTTC
CASSLTGGEETQYF
>TRBV29-1|once|NA|TRBJ1-5
TGCAGCGTAAAACAGGGAGGGGAGCCCCAGCATTTT
CSVKQGGEPQHF
>TRBV4-2|once|NA|TRBJ2-2
TGTGCCAGCAGCCAAGTGGACGGCGGGGCCGGGGAGCTGTTTTTT
CASSQVDGGAGELFF
>TRBV28|NA|NA|TRBJ2-7
TGTGCCAGCAGTTTGCCTCTTAGGGGTGAAACCTACGAGCAGTACTTC
CASSLPLRGETYEQYF
>TRBV10-3|NA|TRBD2|TRBJ2-3
TGTGCCATCAGTGGACCCCCGACTAGCGGGAGACGAGGAGATACGCAGTATTTT
CAISGPPTSGRRGDTQYF
>TRBV12-3/TRBV12-4|NA|TRBD1|TRBJ1-2
TGTGCCAGCAGTCCACAGGGGGGCGGCTACACCTTC
CASSPQGGGYTF